A selection of T cell receptor beta chains follows, all from one sample in a study of control samples from healthy donors and cancer patients. The method was immunoSEQ multiplex PCR; TCRdb's version includes in-frame clones alone and lacks a portion of them. The data show under 150,000 clones, around 89% seen once. The sample taken for sequencing was PBMCs. The receptors originated from a woman aged 45-65 years with colorectal cancer. CDR3s include the opening cysteine and the closing phenylalanine or tryptophan. Fields, in order: V gene, clone size, J gene, CDR3 protein. The size of a clone is reported for some rows only, either as once, few or many, or as a class for expanded clones.

V: TRBV19; size: NA; J: TRBJ1-1; CDR3: CATSRGLNTEAFF
V: TRBV7-8; size: once; J: TRBJ2-3; CDR3: CASSLVELGGSPDTDTQYF
V: TRBV10-3; size: NA; J: TRBJ2-4; CDR3: CAISSGEKNIQYF
V: TRBV7-2; size: NA; J: TRBJ1-2; CDR3: CASSLGPGVDYGYTF
V: TRBV27; size: NA; J: TRBJ2-2; CDR3: CASSSFYGTGTGELFF
V: TRBV9; size: NA; J: TRBJ1-1; CDR3: CASSPFAGLNTEAFF
V: TRBV5-1; size: NA; J: TRBJ1-2; CDR3: CASSLETGYAGYTF
V: TRBV18; size: many; J: TRBJ1-5; CDR3: CASSPRDGGNQPQHF
V: TRBV7-9; size: NA; J: TRBJ1-1; CDR3: CASSPGRTGNTEAFF
V: TRBV7-6; size: NA; J: TRBJ2-5; CDR3: CASSTISSGGRETQYF
V: TRBV3-1/TRBV3-2; size: NA; J: TRBJ2-3; CDR3: CASSQDRGESTDTQYF
V: TRBV29-1; size: NA; J: TRBJ2-5; CDR3: CSVRTGGQETQYF
V: TRBV3-1/TRBV3-2; size: NA; J: TRBJ2-2; CDR3: CASSHGLGQLNTGELFF
V: TRBV27; size: NA; J: TRBJ2-3; CDR3: CASRLEAGENTDTQYF
V: TRBV4-1; size: NA; J: TRBJ1-4; CDR3: CASSQDMEGMGATNEKLFF